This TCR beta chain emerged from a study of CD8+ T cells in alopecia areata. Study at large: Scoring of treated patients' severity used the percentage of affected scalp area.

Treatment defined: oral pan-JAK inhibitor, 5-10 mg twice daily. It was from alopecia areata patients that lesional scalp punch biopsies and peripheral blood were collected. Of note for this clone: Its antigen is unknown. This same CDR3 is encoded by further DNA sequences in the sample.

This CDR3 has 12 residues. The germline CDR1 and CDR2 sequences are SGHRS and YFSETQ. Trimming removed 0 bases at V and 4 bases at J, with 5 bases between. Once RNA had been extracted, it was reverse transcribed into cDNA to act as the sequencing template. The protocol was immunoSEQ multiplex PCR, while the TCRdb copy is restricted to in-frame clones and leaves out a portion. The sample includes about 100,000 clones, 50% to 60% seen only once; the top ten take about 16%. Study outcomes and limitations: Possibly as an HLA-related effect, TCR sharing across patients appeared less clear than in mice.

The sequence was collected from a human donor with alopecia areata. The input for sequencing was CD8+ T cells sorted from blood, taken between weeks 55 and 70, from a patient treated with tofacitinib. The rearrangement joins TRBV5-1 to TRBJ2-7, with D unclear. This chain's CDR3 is CASSLGRYEQYF. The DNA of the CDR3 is TGCGCCAGCAGCTTGGGGCGTTACGAGCAGTACTTC.